This T cell receptor (beta chain) was sequenced for a study of CD8+ T cells in alopecia areata. For the study at large: Severity among treated patients was scored by the percentage of scalp area affected. Findings and limits, study-wide: When scalp samples are sequenced, resident alphabeta T cells of normal skin are also captured. Many expanded lesional clones persisted in scalp and blood during tofacitinib treatment.

Reverse transcribed after extraction, RNA yielded cDNA as the sequencing template. This table comes from immunoSEQ multiplex PCR, and its TCRdb copy is limited to in-frame clones, with some not included. The table shows approximately 280,000 clones, with nearly 60% occurring only once. Treatment given: oral pan-JAK inhibitor, 5-10 mg twice daily. As part of sample collection, lesional scalp punch biopsies and peripheral blood were taken from alopecia areata patients. With respect to this clone: Antigen: not known.

Germline assignment: CDR1 DFQATT and CDR2 SNEGSKA (reference sequence). CDR3 length: 9 residues. Trimming pared 4 bases from V and 4 bases from J, leaving 2 bases between. The chain carries TRBV20-1 and TRBJ2-7; D gene uncertain. The material was CD4+ T cells sorted from blood, obtained at week 24, from a patient treated with tofacitinib. The receptor was isolated from a human donor with alopecia areata. This CDR3 reads CSAKYEQYF. The DNA of the CDR3 is TGCAGTGCTAAGTACGAGCAGTACTTC.